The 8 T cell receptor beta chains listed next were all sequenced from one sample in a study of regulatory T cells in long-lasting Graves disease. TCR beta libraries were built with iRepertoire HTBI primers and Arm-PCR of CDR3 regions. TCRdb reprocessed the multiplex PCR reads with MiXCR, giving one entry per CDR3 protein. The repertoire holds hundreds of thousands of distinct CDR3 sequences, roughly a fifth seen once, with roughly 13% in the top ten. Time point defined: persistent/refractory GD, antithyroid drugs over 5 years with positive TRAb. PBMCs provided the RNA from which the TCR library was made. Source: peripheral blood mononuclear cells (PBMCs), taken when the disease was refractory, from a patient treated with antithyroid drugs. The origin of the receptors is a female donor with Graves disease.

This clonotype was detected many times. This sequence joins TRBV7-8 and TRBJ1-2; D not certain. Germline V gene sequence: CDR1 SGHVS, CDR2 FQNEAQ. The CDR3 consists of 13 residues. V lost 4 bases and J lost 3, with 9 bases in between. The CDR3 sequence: CASSWEADYGYTF. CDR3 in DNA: TGTGCCAGCAGCTGGGAGGCAGACTATGGCTACACCTTC.

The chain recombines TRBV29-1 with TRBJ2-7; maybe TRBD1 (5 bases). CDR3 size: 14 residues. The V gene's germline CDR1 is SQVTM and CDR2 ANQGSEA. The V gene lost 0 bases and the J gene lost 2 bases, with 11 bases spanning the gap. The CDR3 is CSVEDNTGTYEQYF. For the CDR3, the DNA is TGCAGCGTTGAAGATAATACAGGTACCTACGAGCAGTACTTC.

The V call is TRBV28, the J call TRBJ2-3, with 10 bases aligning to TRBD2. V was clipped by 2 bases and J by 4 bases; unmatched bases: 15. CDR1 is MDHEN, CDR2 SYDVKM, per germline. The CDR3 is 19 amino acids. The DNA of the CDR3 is TGTGCCAGCAGTTTAATAAGTACTAGCGGGGCTCATCACCCAGATACGCAGTATTTT. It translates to CASSLISTSGAHHPDTQYF.

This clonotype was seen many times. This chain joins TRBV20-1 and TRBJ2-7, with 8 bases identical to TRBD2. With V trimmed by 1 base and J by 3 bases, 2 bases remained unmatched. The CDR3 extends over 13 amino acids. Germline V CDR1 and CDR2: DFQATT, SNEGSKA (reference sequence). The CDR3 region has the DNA TGCAGTGCTAGAGTACTAGCGGTCTACGAGCAGTACTTC. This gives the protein CSARVLAVYEQYF.

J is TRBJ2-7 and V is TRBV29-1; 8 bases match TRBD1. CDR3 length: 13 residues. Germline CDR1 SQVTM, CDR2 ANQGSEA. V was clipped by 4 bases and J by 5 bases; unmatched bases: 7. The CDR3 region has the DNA TGCAGCGTTGCAGACAGGGGTTTCGACGAGCAGTACTTC. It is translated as CSVADRGFDEQYF.

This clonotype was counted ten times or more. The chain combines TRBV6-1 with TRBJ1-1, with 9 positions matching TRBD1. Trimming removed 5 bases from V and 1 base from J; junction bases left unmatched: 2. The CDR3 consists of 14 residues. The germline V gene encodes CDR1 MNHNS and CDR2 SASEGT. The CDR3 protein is CASSQTGGNTEAFF. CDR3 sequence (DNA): TGTGCCAGCAGTCAGACAGGGGGGAACACTGAAGCTTTCTTT.

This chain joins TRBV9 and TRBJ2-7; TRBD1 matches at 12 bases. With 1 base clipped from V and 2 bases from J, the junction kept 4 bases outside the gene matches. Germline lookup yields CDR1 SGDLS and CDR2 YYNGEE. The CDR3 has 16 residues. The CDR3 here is CASSVRGDRGPYEQYF. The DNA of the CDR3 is TGTGCCAGCAGCGTACGGGGGGACAGGGGGCCCTACGAGCAGTACTTC.

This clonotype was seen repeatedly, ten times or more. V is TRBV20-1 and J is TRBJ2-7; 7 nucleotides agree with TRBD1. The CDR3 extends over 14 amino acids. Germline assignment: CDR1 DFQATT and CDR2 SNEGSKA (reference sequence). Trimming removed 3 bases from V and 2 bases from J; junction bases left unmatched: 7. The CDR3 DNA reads TGCAGTGCTAGTGGGCCCAGGGGGACCTACGAGCAGTACTTC. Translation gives CSASGPRGTYEQYF.